A single TCR beta chain is shown here with its context. The antigen this receptor binds is unknown. Base quality data are lacking; no much larger clone is found one base away. Inclusive of the bounding cysteine and phenylalanine, the CDR3 is 18 residues long. The sequence is cut down to CDR3 DNA, 54 bases in frame from base 1. V is trimmed back by 5 bases and J by 3 bases, and the junction contains 15 bases that no gene match accounts for. Based on the germline V gene (reference sequence), the CDR1 and CDR2 sequences are SEHNR and FQNEAQ. This entry belongs to a study of blood T cell repertoires in COVID-19 (dated by TCRdb to between 2020 and 2021). For the wider study: Samples from collaborators originated in the United States, Italy and Spain and spanned both the acute and convalescent phases of COVID-19. Deeply sampled blood TCRbeta repertoires from subjects exposed to, actively infected with, or recovered from COVID-19 were included in the dataset. The material from the prospective study consisted of cDNA or gDNA derived from T cells, B-cell-depleted T cells, or PBMCs. Samples came from the ongoing ImmuneRACE study (first 160 participants) plus 1,254 subjects from 6 global collaborators. The repertoires were released in a freely available public database intended as a resource for research on the immune response to SARS-CoV-2. Where HLA class I and class II types were available, the types were taken from metadata supplied by the sample provider, not from assay-based typing. Nearly every sample came with metadata listing a de-identified subject ID, COVID-19 status, age in years and sex. Overall results and qualifications from the work: How much clinical and demographic metadata was included differed by source and by participant, and the metadata was provided uncurated.

The immunoSEQ Assay, a bias-controlled multiplex PCR, was used to amplify TCRbeta CDR3 regions from genomic DNA. In the authors' own workflow: The number of nucleated cells in each sample was estimated by amplification of reference gene primers within the assay. Sequence reads were collapsed and filtered to measure the absolute abundance of every unique TCRbeta CDR3 rearrangement. For each sample, productive Simpson clonality was calculated as the square root of Simpson's diversity index across productive rearrangements. TCRdb carries this immuneACCESS record with in-frame sequences only. Its versions omit some clonotypes, under half of them owing to an unresolved V gene in the studies checked, with the rest unexplained. V, J and clone size reflect that table, while D and trimming were determined from the DNA. The sample yields 200,000 to 250,000 clones; around 82% were counted once. The top ten hold less than 8% of the sample.

Participants in the prospective study were aged about 18 to 95 years, lived in 20 to 30 United States geographic areas, and enrolled through a virtual design. To assign participants to cohorts, the prospective study relied on clinical history that participants themselves reported in a screening survey and a study questionnaire. In the prospective study, mobile phlebotomists collected whole blood, serum and a nasopharyngeal or oropharyngeal swab from each participant. Additional blood draws and questionnaires over an approximately 2-month period could optionally be provided by prospective study participants. Blood samples from the prospective study were shipped frozen or at room temperature prior to DNA extraction.

The receptor chain draws on TRBV7-9 and TRBJ2-3, with 9 bases in between that match TRBD2. This TCR derives from a woman in her thirties or forties with acute COVID-19. The specimen sequenced was PBMCs or T cells enriched from blood (not recorded which). The DNA sequence is given as TGTGCCAGCAGCACAGCGGGACTAGCCGGCCTCACGACAGATACGCAGTATTTT. Its protein is CASSTAGLAGLTTDTQYF.